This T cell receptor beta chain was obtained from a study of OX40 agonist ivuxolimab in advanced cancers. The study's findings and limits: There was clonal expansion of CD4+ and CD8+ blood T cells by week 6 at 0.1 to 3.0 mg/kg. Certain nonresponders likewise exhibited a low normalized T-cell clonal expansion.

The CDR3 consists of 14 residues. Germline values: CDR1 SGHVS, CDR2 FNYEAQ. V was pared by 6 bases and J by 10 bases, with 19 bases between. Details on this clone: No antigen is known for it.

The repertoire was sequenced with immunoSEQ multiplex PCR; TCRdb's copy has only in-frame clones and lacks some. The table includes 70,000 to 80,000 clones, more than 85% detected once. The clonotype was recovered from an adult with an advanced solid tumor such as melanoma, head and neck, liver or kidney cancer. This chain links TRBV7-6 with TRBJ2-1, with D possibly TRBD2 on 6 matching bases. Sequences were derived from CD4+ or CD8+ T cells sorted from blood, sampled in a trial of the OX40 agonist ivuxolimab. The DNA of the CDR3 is TGTGCCAGCAGTCGGGACTCCCTGGCGGGGGAGCAGTTCTTC. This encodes CASSRDSLAGEQFF.